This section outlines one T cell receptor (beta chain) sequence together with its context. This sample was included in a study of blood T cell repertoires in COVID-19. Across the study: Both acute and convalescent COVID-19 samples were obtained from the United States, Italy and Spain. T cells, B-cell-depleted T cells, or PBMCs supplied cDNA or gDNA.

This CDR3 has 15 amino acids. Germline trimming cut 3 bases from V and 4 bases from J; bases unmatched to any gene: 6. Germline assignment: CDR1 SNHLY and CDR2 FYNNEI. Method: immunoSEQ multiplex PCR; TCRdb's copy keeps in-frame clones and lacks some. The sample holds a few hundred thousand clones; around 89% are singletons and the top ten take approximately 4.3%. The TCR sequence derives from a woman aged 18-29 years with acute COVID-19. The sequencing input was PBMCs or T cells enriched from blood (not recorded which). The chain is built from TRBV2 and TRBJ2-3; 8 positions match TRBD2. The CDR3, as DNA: TGTGCCAGCAGTGAGTCCAGCGGGAGACCAGATACGCAGTATTTT. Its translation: CASSESSGRPDTQYF.